This entry lists 5 T cell receptor beta chains sequenced from one sample in a study of long-term antiretroviral therapy in people with HIV. Sequencing relied on immunoSEQ assay v3.0, run at survey level. Generated by immunoSEQ multiplex PCR, the TCRdb table keeps only in-frame clones and is missing some. Of around 21,000 clones in the sample, approximately 88% were seen once. The sample was unsorted PBMCs, taken 2.1 years after starting antiretroviral therapy. The receptors come from a man between 18 and 35 years old with HIV.

Only a few counts were recorded for this clone. V and J are TRBV4-1 and TRBJ2-1; no reliable D call. The V gene's germline CDR1 is MGHRA and CDR2 YSYEKL. The ends were cut back, 4 bases at V and 6 bases at J, with 7 bases in the middle. The CDR3 runs 12 residues. CDR3 protein: CASSLLGNEQFF. For the CDR3, the DNA is TGCGCCAGCAGCCTATTGGGCAATGAGCAGTTCTTC.

The rearrangement uses TRBV30 and TRBJ1-2; no firm D call. The CDR3 consists of 12 residues. The germline CDR1 and CDR2 sequences are GTSNPN and SVGIG (reference sequence). V was shortened by 0 bases and J by 8 bases, with 10 bases between the two germline ends. The CDR3 coding sequence is TGTGCCTGGAGTGTACAAGGGTACGGCTACACCTTC. As protein: CAWSVQGYGYTF.

The V and J genes are TRBV7-8 and TRBJ2-3; D possibly corresponds to TRBD2 (5 bases). V shed 1 base and J shed 3 bases, with 8 bases lying between them. Per germline, CDR1 SGHVS and CDR2 FQNEAQ. This CDR3 region has 14 residues. The CDR3 DNA follows: TGTGCCAGCAGCTTAGACTCGGGGACAGATACGCAGTATTTT. Residues: CASSLDSGTDTQYF.

The V gene is TRBV25-1, the J gene TRBJ1-5; D not certain. The V and J ends lost 5 bases and 5 bases respectively, with 16 bases between them. Germline V gene data show CDR1 as MGHDK and CDR2 as SYGVNS. This CDR3 comprises 15 residues. CDR3 residues: CASSPEGREHQPQHF. CDR3 nucleotide sequence: TGTGCCAGCAGTCCTGAGGGTAGGGAGCATCAGCCCCAGCATTTT.

The CDR3 loop is CASSLVGLPNYEQYF. The DNA for the CDR3 is TGTGCCAGCAGCTTGGTTGGACTGCCCAACTACGAGCAGTACTTC. The chain combines TRBV5-6 with TRBJ2-7; a possible D gene is TRBD2 (5 bases). The CDR3 consists of 15 residues. Deletions cut 0 bases from V and 3 bases from J, with 13 bases between. From germline, CDR1 is SGHDT and CDR2 YYEEEE.